A single T cell receptor beta chain is shown here with its context. As originally analysed: The authors estimated nucleated cell counts from reference gene primer amplification. Only in-frame clones appear in the TCRdb table, and some are missing; sequencing was by immunoSEQ multiplex PCR. V and J calls plus clone size are reproduced from that table; the DNA served to infer D and trimming. The table has about 110,000 clones, around 81% seen once. The data stem from a study of blood T cell repertoires in COVID-19. Overall study: Researchers got acute and convalescent COVID-19 samples from the United States, Italy and Spain. Sample material is recorded as cDNA or gDNA derived from T cells, B-cell-depleted T cells, or PBMCs.

Trimming cost V 4 bases and J 14 bases, with 12 bases left between them. This CDR3 contains 11 residues. Germline V gene lookup returns CDR1 DFQATT and CDR2 SNEGSKA (reference sequence). This clonotype originated in a human donor in a cohort sampled during active or convalescent COVID-19. The sample comprised peripheral blood. V is TRBV20-1 and J is TRBJ1-6; D remains ambiguous. In DNA form, the CDR3 reads TGCAGTGCTATCCTCAGGAAATCCCTCCACTTT. It is translated as CSAILRKSLHF.